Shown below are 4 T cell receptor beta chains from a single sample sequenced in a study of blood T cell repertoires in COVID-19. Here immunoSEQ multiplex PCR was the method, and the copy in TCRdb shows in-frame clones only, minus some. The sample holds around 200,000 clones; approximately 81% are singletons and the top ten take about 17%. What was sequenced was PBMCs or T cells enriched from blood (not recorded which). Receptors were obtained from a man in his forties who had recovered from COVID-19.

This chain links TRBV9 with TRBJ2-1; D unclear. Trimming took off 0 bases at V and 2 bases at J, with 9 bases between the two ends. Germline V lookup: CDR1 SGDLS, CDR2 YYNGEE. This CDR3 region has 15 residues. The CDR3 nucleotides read TGTGCCAGCAGCGTAGTAGAGGCCGCCTACAATGAGCAGTTCTTC. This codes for CASSVVEAAYNEQFF.

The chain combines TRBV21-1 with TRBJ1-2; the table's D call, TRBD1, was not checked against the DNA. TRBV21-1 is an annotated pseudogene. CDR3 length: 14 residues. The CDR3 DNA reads TGTGCCAGCAGCAAAAGGGGTTTTGGAGATGGCTACACCTTC. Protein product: CASSKRGFGDGYTF.

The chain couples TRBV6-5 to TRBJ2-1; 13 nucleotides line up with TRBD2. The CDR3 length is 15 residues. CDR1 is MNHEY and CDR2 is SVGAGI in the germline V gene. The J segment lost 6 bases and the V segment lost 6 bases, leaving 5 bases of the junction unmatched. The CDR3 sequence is CASSRGLAGVNEQFF. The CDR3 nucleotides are TGTGCCAGCAGCCGAGGACTAGCGGGAGTCAATGAGCAGTTCTTC.

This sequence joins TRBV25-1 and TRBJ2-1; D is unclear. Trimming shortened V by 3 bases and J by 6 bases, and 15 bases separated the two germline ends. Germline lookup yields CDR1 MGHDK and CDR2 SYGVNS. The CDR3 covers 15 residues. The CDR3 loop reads CASSDTARRVNEQFF. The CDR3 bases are TGTGCCAGCAGTGATACGGCGAGGCGAGTCAATGAGCAGTTCTTC. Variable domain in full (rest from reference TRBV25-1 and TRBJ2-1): EADIYQTPRYLVIGTGKKITLECSQTMGHDKMYWYQQDPGMELHLIHYSYGVNSTEKGDLSSESTVSRIRTEHFPLTLESARPSHTSQYLCASSDTARRVNEQFFGPGTRLTVL.